The sequence of this T cell receptor (beta chain) was determined in a study of regulatory T cells in long-lasting Graves disease. Sequencing libraries for TCR beta were prepared with iRepertoire HTBI primers and Arm-PCR of CDR3 regions. TCRdb re-analysed the multiplex PCR reads in MiXCR, keeping a single row per CDR3 protein. Of 650,000 to 850,000 distinct CDR3 sequences listed, around 30% were seen once; the top ten hold about two fifths. Overall study results and limits: The small sample size may have reduced accuracy. Fewer public clonotypes were shared by new patients (966) than by persistent patients (roughly 2,500). The study found TRBV28, TRBJ1-2 and TRBJ2-5 favored in persistent disease.

This CDR3 spans 15 amino acids. Trimming removed 5 bases from V and 0 bases from J, with 13 bases in between. Germline V CDR1 and CDR2: LNHDA, SQIVND (reference sequence). Time point defined: persistent/refractory GD, antithyroid drugs over 5 years with positive TRAb. Extracted RNA from PBMCs served as the source of the TCR library. The patients were enrolled through endocrinology in Xi'an, China. Only a few counts were recorded for this clonotype. Its antigen is currently unknown. The clonotype originates from a female donor with Graves disease. The chain uses TRBV19 and TRBJ2-5; possible D gene TRBD1, 7 bases. The starting material was peripheral blood mononuclear cells (PBMCs), obtained when the disease was refractory, from a patient treated with antithyroid drugs. The CDR3: CASSAGQSYQETQYF. Written as DNA, the CDR3 is TGTGCCAGTAGTGCGGGACAGTCCTACCAAGAGACCCAGTACTTC.